This is a list of T cell receptor beta chains from one sample in a study of beta chain features in type 1 diabetes. Profiled with immunoSEQ multiplex PCR; TCRdb holds only in-frame clones, not every one. The table shows under 150,000 clones, with roughly 17% occurring only once. The material sequenced was central memory CD4+ T cells from blood. These receptor sequences come from a man in his late teens or twenties with type 1 diabetes. Each CDR3 is given with its conserved first and last residue. Each record gives: J gene, clone size, V gene, D gene, CDR3 protein, CDR3 DNA. A D gene is named only where the DNA matches it firmly. The size of a clone is reported for some rows only, either as once, few or many, or as a class for expanded clones.

J gene: TRBJ1-2
clone size: few
V gene: TRBV28
D gene: -
CDR3 protein: CASSPGAYGYTF
CDR3 DNA: TGTGCCAGCAGCCCGGGAGCCTATGGCTACACCTTC

J gene: TRBJ2-4
clone size: -
V gene: TRBV5-1
D gene: TRBD1
CDR3 protein: CASSRQGPVAKNIQYF
CDR3 DNA: TGCGCCAGCAGCCGACAGGGCCCAGTAGCCAAAAACATTCAGTACTTC

J gene: TRBJ2-2
clone size: few
V gene: TRBV7-2
D gene: -
CDR3 protein: CASSLASRTGELFF
CDR3 DNA: TGTGCCAGCAGCTTAGCGTCCCGGACCGGGGAGCTGTTTTTT

J gene: TRBJ2-1
clone size: -
V gene: TRBV7-9
D gene: -
CDR3 protein: CASSLLQVGNEQFF
CDR3 DNA: TGTGCCAGCAGCTTGCTTCAAGTGGGAAATGAGCAGTTCTTC

J gene: TRBJ2-5
clone size: -
V gene: TRBV5-1
D gene: -
CDR3 protein: CASSLDHSRTQYF
CDR3 DNA: TGCGCCAGCAGCCTGGACCACTCGAGGACCCAGTACTTC

J gene: TRBJ2-1
clone size: many
V gene: TRBV18
D gene: TRBD1
CDR3 protein: CASSPGTGPADEQFF
CDR3 DNA: TGTGCCAGCTCACCAGGGACAGGGCCCGCAGATGAGCAGTTCTTC

J gene: TRBJ2-2
clone size: -
V gene: TRBV11-1
D gene: -
CDR3 protein: CASSILSEYRYTGELFF
CDR3 DNA: TGTGCCAGCAGCATTTTATCCGAGTACCGGTACACCGGGGAGCTGTTTTTT

J gene: TRBJ2-7
clone size: few
V gene: TRBV5-6
D gene: -
CDR3 protein: CASRPGHGAYEQYF
CDR3 DNA: TGTGCCAGTCGGCCGGGACATGGGGCCTACGAGCAGTACTTC

J gene: TRBJ2-7
clone size: few
V gene: TRBV14
D gene: -
CDR3 protein: CASSHLRGVDEQYF
CDR3 DNA: TGTGCCAGCAGCCATCTCAGGGGGGTCGACGAGCAGTACTTC

J gene: TRBJ1-2
clone size: -
V gene: TRBV4-1
D gene: -
CDR3 protein: CASSHPAAMNYGYTF
CDR3 DNA: TGCGCCAGCAGCCATCCAGCCGCGATGAACTATGGCTACACCTTC

J gene: TRBJ2-5
clone size: -
V gene: TRBV30
D gene: -
CDR3 protein: CAWSVGEFSRGTQYF
CDR3 DNA: TGTGCCTGGAGTGTAGGGGAATTCTCGAGGGGCACCCAGTACTTC

J gene: TRBJ1-5
clone size: -
V gene: TRBV11-1
D gene: -
CDR3 protein: CASSPQGDQPQHF
CDR3 DNA: TGTGCCAGCAGCCCGCAGGGAGACCAGCCCCAGCATTTT

J gene: TRBJ2-1
clone size: few
V gene: TRBV29-1
D gene: TRBD2
CDR3 protein: CSVEDSGGTTRYDNEQFF
CDR3 DNA: TGCAGCGTTGAAGATTCGGGGGGGACTACCCGCTACGACAATGAGCAGTTCTTC

J gene: TRBJ2-7
clone size: -
V gene: TRBV7-2
D gene: -
CDR3 protein: CASSFSSVSAYEQYF
CDR3 DNA: TGTGCCAGCAGCTTTAGTTCGGTGTCGGCCTACGAGCAGTACTTC

J gene: TRBJ2-1
clone size: -
V gene: TRBV7-2
D gene: TRBD2
CDR3 protein: CASSLDSGRRNEQFF
CDR3 DNA: TGTGCCAGCAGCCTCGATAGCGGGAGACGGAATGAGCAGTTCTTC

J gene: TRBJ2-3
clone size: -
V gene: TRBV4-1
D gene: -
CDR3 protein: CASSQVETSTDTQYF
CDR3 DNA: TGCGCCAGCAGCCAGGTTGAAACTAGCACAGATACGCAGTATTTT

J gene: TRBJ2-7
clone size: -
V gene: TRBV19
D gene: -
CDR3 protein: CASSIFGRSEQYF
CDR3 DNA: TGTGCCAGTAGTATTTTTGGGCGGAGTGAGCAGTACTTC

J gene: TRBJ2-7
clone size: -
V gene: TRBV5-4
D gene: -
CDR3 protein: CASSLESYEQYF
CDR3 DNA: TGTGCCAGCAGCTTGGAATCCTACGAGCAGTACTTC

J gene: TRBJ2-7
clone size: -
V gene: TRBV30
D gene: -
CDR3 protein: CVGGRTYEQYF
CDR3 DNA: TGTGTGGGGGGCAGGACCTACGAGCAGTACTTC

J gene: TRBJ2-3
clone size: -
V gene: TRBV5-1
D gene: -
CDR3 protein: CASSLGMADTQYF
CDR3 DNA: TGCGCCAGCAGCTTGGGGATGGCCGATACGCAGTATTTT

J gene: TRBJ2-3
clone size: -
V gene: TRBV6-1
D gene: -
CDR3 protein: CASSVFGAPWDTQYF
CDR3 DNA: TGTGCCAGCAGTGTTTTCGGGGCCCCATGGGATACGCAGTATTTT

J gene: TRBJ2-2
clone size: -
V gene: TRBV18
D gene: -
CDR3 protein: CASSPPAGRTGELFF
CDR3 DNA: TGTGCCAGCTCACCACCCGCAGGGCGTACCGGGGAGCTGTTTTTT

J gene: TRBJ1-6
clone size: few
V gene: TRBV4-3
D gene: -
CDR3 protein: CASSQDTGGMGSPLHF
CDR3 DNA: TGCGCCAGCAGCCAAGATACTGGGGGCATGGGTTCACCCCTCCACTTT

J gene: TRBJ2-1
clone size: -
V gene: TRBV10-3
D gene: -
CDR3 protein: CAISGSSEGGYNEQFF
CDR3 DNA: TGTGCCATCAGTGGTAGTAGTGAGGGGGGCTACAATGAGCAGTTCTTC

J gene: TRBJ1-2
clone size: -
V gene: TRBV30
D gene: -
CDR3 protein: CAWVYDLLDGGYTF
CDR3 DNA: TGTGCCTGGGTTTATGATTTGTTGGACGGTGGCTACACCTTC

J gene: TRBJ2-1
clone size: few
V gene: TRBV20-1
D gene: -
CDR3 protein: CSATEGRRQFF
CDR3 DNA: TGCAGTGCAACAGAAGGGAGGAGGCAGTTCTTC

J gene: TRBJ2-7
clone size: -
V gene: TRBV13
D gene: TRBD1
CDR3 protein: CASSFRQGGIYEQYF
CDR3 DNA: TGTGCCAGCAGCTTTAGACAGGGGGGAATCTACGAGCAGTACTTC

J gene: TRBJ2-1
clone size: -
V gene: TRBV7-9
D gene: -
CDR3 protein: CASSPVYDEQFF
CDR3 DNA: TGTGCCAGCAGCCCAGTGTACGACGAGCAGTTCTTC

J gene: TRBJ2-7
clone size: -
V gene: TRBV5-8
D gene: TRBD1
CDR3 protein: CASSITGAPYEQYF
CDR3 DNA: TGTGCCAGCAGTATCACAGGGGCTCCCTACGAGCAGTACTTC

J gene: TRBJ2-5
clone size: few
V gene: TRBV27
D gene: TRBD1
CDR3 protein: CASSTTRTGIYETQETQYF
CDR3 DNA: TGTGCCAGCAGTACTACCCGGACAGGGATCTATGAAACCCAAGAGACCCAGTACTTC

J gene: TRBJ2-7
clone size: -
V gene: TRBV6-5
D gene: -
CDR3 protein: CASSRSGGAGEQYF
CDR3 DNA: TGTGCCAGCAGCCGTAGCGGAGGGGCAGGAGAGCAGTACTTC

J gene: TRBJ1-5
clone size: -
V gene: TRBV2
D gene: -
CDR3 protein: CASSDRQLNQPQHF
CDR3 DNA: TGTGCCAGCAGTGATCGGCAGCTCAATCAGCCCCAGCATTTT

J gene: TRBJ2-5
clone size: few
V gene: TRBV5-1
D gene: TRBD2
CDR3 protein: CASSKSEPGLAGEETQYF
CDR3 DNA: TGCGCCAGCAGCAAGAGCGAACCGGGACTAGCGGGAGAAGAGACCCAGTACTTC

J gene: TRBJ1-2
clone size: few
V gene: TRBV27
D gene: -
CDR3 protein: CASSGGWGWGYTF
CDR3 DNA: TGTGCCAGCAGTGGTGGGTGGGGCTGGGGCTACACCTTC

J gene: TRBJ1-2
clone size: -
V gene: TRBV27
D gene: -
CDR3 protein: CASSLSSRQAPNYGYTF
CDR3 DNA: TGTGCCAGCAGTTTATCGAGCCGACAGGCGCCTAACTATGGCTACACCTTC

J gene: TRBJ2-3
clone size: medium-sized
V gene: TRBV21-1
D gene: -
CDR3 protein: CATRDRPTDTQYF
CDR3 DNA: TGTGCCACCAGGGACAGACCCACAGATACGCAGTATTTT

J gene: TRBJ2-7
clone size: many
V gene: TRBV4-1
D gene: -
CDR3 protein: CASSQEPARGIYEQYF
CDR3 DNA: TGCGCCAGCAGCCAAGAACCGGCCAGAGGAATATACGAGCAGTACTTC

J gene: TRBJ1-4
clone size: -
V gene: TRBV7-3
D gene: -
CDR3 protein: CATSGEEDEKLFF
CDR3 DNA: TGTGCCACCTCCGGGGAGGAGGATGAAAAACTGTTTTTT

J gene: TRBJ2-4
clone size: -
V gene: TRBV4-3
D gene: -
CDR3 protein: CASSQVLGLRENIQYF
CDR3 DNA: TGCGCCAGCAGCCAAGTTCTGGGGTTACGGGAAAACATTCAGTACTTC

J gene: TRBJ2-7
clone size: few
V gene: TRBV28
D gene: -
CDR3 protein: CASILGQMRPYEQYF
CDR3 DNA: TGTGCCAGCATCCTCGGACAGATGCGTCCCTACGAGCAGTACTTC

J gene: TRBJ2-7
clone size: -
V gene: TRBV2
D gene: TRBD2
CDR3 protein: CASSEAQTSGSSYEQYF
CDR3 DNA: TGTGCCAGCAGTGAAGCGCAGACTAGCGGGAGCTCCTACGAGCAGTACTTC

J gene: TRBJ2-7
clone size: -
V gene: TRBV28
D gene: TRBD2
CDR3 protein: CASSSGLAAKSSYEQYF
CDR3 DNA: TGTGCCAGCAGCTCCGGACTAGCGGCTAAGAGCTCCTACGAGCAGTACTTC

J gene: TRBJ2-7
clone size: -
V gene: TRBV9
D gene: -
CDR3 protein: CASSVALQSYEQYF
CDR3 DNA: TGTGCCAGCAGCGTAGCCCTACAATCCTACGAGCAGTACTTC

J gene: TRBJ2-2
clone size: -
V gene: TRBV2
D gene: TRBD2
CDR3 protein: CASSEYGRGTGELFF
CDR3 DNA: TGTGCCAGCAGTGAATACGGGAGGGGCACCGGGGAGCTGTTTTTT

J gene: TRBJ2-5
clone size: -
V gene: TRBV7-9
D gene: TRBD2
CDR3 protein: CASSSLAGDERETQYF
CDR3 DNA: TGTGCCAGCAGCTCCCTAGCGGGAGACGAGAGGGAGACCCAGTACTTC

J gene: TRBJ2-2
clone size: few
V gene: TRBV27
D gene: -
CDR3 protein: CASLPGSPNTGELFF
CDR3 DNA: TGTGCCAGTCTACCCGGGTCCCCAAACACCGGGGAGCTGTTTTTT